The 22 T cell receptor beta chains reported below all come from one sample, sequenced in a study of memory CD4+ T cells and cytomegalovirus serostatus (dated by TCRdb to the late 2010s). The library was obtained by the immunoSEQ multiplex PCR assay. TCRdb limited this immuneACCESS table to in-frame rearrangements with V and J called. A share of clones is missing; checked studies link under half to unresolved V genes, and the rest is unexplained. Here the sample has some 39,000 clones; about 76% occur a single time. The ten biggest clones cover about 0.79% of the sample. A FACSAria II was used to sort memory CD4+ T cells, defined as single viable CD3+CD4+CD8-CD45RO+ cells. What was sequenced was memory CD4+ T cells from blood. The receptors stem from an adult in good health and CMV-seronegative.

The rearrangement joins TRBV7-2 to TRBJ2-3; D is possibly TRBD1 or TRBD2 (6 bases each). V was pared by 5 bases and J by 6 bases, with 18 bases between. This CDR3 comprises 15 residues. Germline V gene lookup returns CDR1 SGHTA and CDR2 FQGNSA. CDR3 coding DNA: TGTGCCAGCAGCCTTGTATGGGGGGCGGGGGATACGCAGTATTTT. Amino acids: CASSLVWGAGDTQYF.

This sequence joins TRBV27 and TRBJ1-2, with 8 bases fitting TRBD1. CDR3 length equals 15 residues. The germline gives CDR1 MNHEY, CDR2 SMNVEV (reference sequence). V lost 4 bases, J lost 4 bases, and 8 bases stayed unmatched. CDR3 region: CASSSDRGGGYGYTF. CDR3 bases: TGTGCCAGCAGTTCCGACAGGGGAGGGGGCTATGGCTACACCTTC.

The rearrangement joins TRBV11-2 to TRBJ2-1; D is possibly TRBD2 (6 bases). CDR3 length: 14 amino acids. With 3 bases removed from V and 7 bases from J, the gap between germline ends came to 13 bases. Germline CDR1 and CDR2: SGHAT and FQNNGV. CDR3 nucleotide sequence: TGTGCCAGCAGCTTCGTGGGCCGGGGGAATGAGCAGTTCTTC. Residues: CASSFVGRGNEQFF.

V is TRBV6-5 and J is TRBJ1-2, with 7 bases fitting TRBD1. CDR1 and CDR2 from the germline V gene are MNHEY and SVGAGI. The ends lost 7 bases at V and 6 bases at J; junction bases unmatched: 14. The CDR3 length is 15 residues. Here the CDR3 reads CASKTIRDRRHGYTF. The DNA of the CDR3 is TGTGCCAGCAAAACCATCCGGGACAGAAGGCATGGCTACACCTTC.

The chain couples TRBV5-1 to TRBJ2-5; D may correspond to TRBD1 or TRBD2 (5 bases each). The CDR3 covers 17 residues. Trimming removed 4 bases from V and 4 bases from J, with 23 bases in between. Germline-derived CDR1 and CDR2 are SGHRS and YFSETQ. The CDR3 here is CASSPGSGTAGGETQYF. The CDR3 nucleotides are TGCGCCAGCAGCCCTGGTTCCGGGACCGCTGGGGGAGAGACCCAGTACTTC.

This chain connects TRBV19 to TRBJ1-6; no clear D gene. The CDR3 contains 20 residues. Germline lookup yields CDR1 LNHDA and CDR2 SQIVND (reference sequence). Trimming took off 1 base at V and 7 bases at J, with 26 bases between the two ends. The CDR3 DNA reads TGTGCCAGTAGTATAGGGTCTCTCCCTGGCAGGCCGGGTTTCAATTCACCCCTCCACTTT. Its translation: CASSIGSLPGRPGFNSPLHF. The whole variable domain, remainder taken from reference TRBV19 and TRBJ1-6, is DGGITQSPKYLFRKEGQNVTLSCEQNLNHDAMYWYRQDPGQGLRLIYYSQIVNDFQKGDIAEGYSVSREKKESFPLTVTSAQKNPTAFYLCASSIGSLPGRPGFNSPLHFGNGTRLTVT.

The chain uses TRBV5-1 and TRBJ2-3; perhaps TRBD2 as D (6 bases). Looked up from germline, CDR1 is SGHRS and CDR2 is YFSETQ. The length of the CDR3 is 13 residues. V was cut by 3 bases and J by 6 bases, with 11 bases left in between. The CDR3 bases are TGCGCCAGCAGCTACCCGGGAGATGATACGCAGTATTTT. Translating gives CASSYPGDDTQYF.

The gene calls are TRBV18 and TRBJ2-7; the D gene is possibly TRBD1 (6 bases). CDR1 KGHSH and CDR2 LQKENI come from the germline V gene. The CDR3 consists of 14 residues. Deletions cut 4 bases from V and 3 bases from J, with 13 bases between. The CDR3 loop reads CASSRGQSNYEQYF. The DNA for the CDR3 is TGTGCCAGCTCACGAGGACAGTCCAACTACGAGCAGTACTTC.

The rearrangement links TRBV7-9 to TRBJ1-2; D gene uncertain. This CDR3 comprises 11 residues. The V end was cut by 1 base, the J end by 13 bases, with 10 bases between. The germline V gene encodes CDR1 SEHNR and CDR2 FQNEAQ (reference sequence). The CDR3 loop reads CASSLGAPTTF. CDR3 bases: TGTGCCAGCAGCTTAGGAGCCCCTACCACCTTC.

The chain joins TRBV5-1 to TRBJ2-6, with TRBD2 as a possible D gene (6 bases). This CDR3 spans 18 amino acids. Germline assignment: CDR1 SGHRS and CDR2 YFSETQ. V was clipped by 5 bases and J by 0 bases, with 18 bases between them. The DNA for the CDR3 is TGCGCCAGCAGGTCGGACGGGGGACCCTTCTCTGGGGCCAACGTCCTGACTTTC. Translating gives CASRSDGGPFSGANVLTF.

This clone has only one observation. J is TRBJ2-1 and V is TRBV4-3, with D unclear. V gave up 2 bases and J gave up 9 bases, with 5 bases separating them. The CDR3 runs 11 residues. Germline CDR1 and CDR2: LGHNA and YSLEER. This CDR3 reads CASSQFVEQFF. For the CDR3, the DNA is TGCGCCAGCAGCCAATTTGTTGAGCAGTTCTTC.

The rearrangement uses TRBV30 and TRBJ1-2; a possible D gene is TRBD1 (6 bases). The germline V gene encodes CDR1 GTSNPN and CDR2 SVGIG (reference sequence). This CDR3 region has 13 residues. V was trimmed by 3 bases and J by 10 bases, leaving 18 bases between them. The CDR3 sequence: CAWSRWGAPPYTF. The CDR3 DNA reads as TGTGCCTGGAGCAGATGGGGGGCGCCCCCCTACACCTTC.

The chain couples TRBV5-8 to TRBJ1-5; D is ambiguous. The CDR3 spans 13 residues. The V end was cut by 4 bases, the J end by 3 bases, with 8 bases between. CDR1 is SGHTS and CDR2 is YDEGEE in the germline V gene. Here the CDR3 reads CASSTLINQPQHF. CDR3 nucleotides: TGTGCCAGCAGCACGCTCATCAATCAGCCCCAGCATTTT.

This chain uses TRBV12-5 with TRBJ2-3; TRBD1 agrees at 8 bases. With V trimmed by 1 base and J by 4 bases, 13 bases remained unmatched. The germline V gene has CDR1 LGHNT and CDR2 FRNRAP. The CDR3 extends over 18 amino acids. CDR3 amino acids: CASGLASGDRSIPDTQYF. The CDR3 DNA is TGTGCTAGTGGTTTGGCATCGGGGGACAGGAGTATCCCAGATACGCAGTATTTT.

The V call is TRBV30, the J call TRBJ2-3; a possible D gene is TRBD2 (5 bases). V was trimmed by 4 bases and J by 1 base, leaving 12 bases between them. Germline assignment: CDR1 GTSNPN and CDR2 SVGIG (reference sequence). The CDR3 has 14 amino acids. CDR3 DNA sequence: TGTGCCTGGAAAACCCCGAGGGGCACAGATACGCAGTATTTT. It codes for CAWKTPRGTDTQYF.

This chain links TRBV4-1 with TRBJ2-7; D is ambiguous. Germline loops: CDR1 MGHRA, CDR2 YSYEKL. Trimming pared 0 bases from V and 3 bases from J, leaving 15 bases between. There are 16 residues in the CDR3. CDR3 loop: CASSQEDRASDYEQYF. The CDR3 DNA reads as TGCGCCAGCAGCCAAGAAGACCGGGCCTCTGACTACGAGCAGTACTTC.

The table lists this clone with a few counts. V gene TRBV18 combines with J gene TRBJ2-5, with D possibly matching TRBD1 (5 bases). The germline V gene has CDR1 KGHSH and CDR2 LQKENI. Trimming stripped 3 bases from V and 5 bases from J, with 10 bases between. This CDR3 comprises 13 residues. CDR3 region: CASSPRKGETQYF. As DNA, the CDR3 is TGTGCCAGCTCACCCAGAAAGGGGGAGACCCAGTACTTC. Full variable domain (outside the CDR3, taken from reference TRBV18 and TRBJ2-5): NAGVMQNPRHLVRRRGQEARLRCSPMKGHSHVYWYRQLPEEGLKFMVYLQKENIIDESGMPKERFSAEFPKEGPSILRIQQVVRGDSAAYFCASSPRKGETQYFGPGTRLLVL.

V usage is TRBV4-2 and J usage is TRBJ1-6; no firm D call. CDR1 and CDR2 from the germline V gene are LGHNA and YNFKEQ. With 0 bases removed from V and 1 base from J, the gap between germline ends came to 13 bases. This CDR3 comprises 18 residues. CDR3 nucleotide sequence: TGTGCCAGCAGCCAAGATCCTGAGGGTGCGTCCTATAATTCACCCCTCCACTTT. It yields the protein CASSQDPEGASYNSPLHF.

The chain recombines TRBV2 with TRBJ2-1, with D perhaps matching TRBD1 (5 bases). CDR3 length: 15 amino acids. The germline gives CDR1 SNHLY, CDR2 FYNNEI. V was clipped by 6 bases and J by 0 bases, with 12 bases between them. The CDR3 spells CASRVDRGSYNEQFF. In nucleotides, the CDR3 is TGTGCCAGCAGGGTTGACAGAGGCTCCTACAATGAGCAGTTCTTC.

The V gene is TRBV7-6, the J gene TRBJ2-6; TRBD1 matches at 7 bases. CDR3 length equals 17 residues. V trimming: 5 bases; J trimming: 2 bases; junction bases outside the gene matches: 9. Per germline, CDR1 SGHVS and CDR2 FNYEAQ. The CDR3, as DNA: TGTGCCAGCAGCGGGTTTGCCCAGGGGGCTGGGGCCAACGTCCTGACTTTC. Protein product: CASSGFAQGAGANVLTF.

The gene calls are TRBV29-1 and TRBJ2-2; D gene uncertain. Germline CDR1 is SQVTM and CDR2 is ANQGSEA. With 5 bases removed from V and 1 base from J, the gap between germline ends came to 11 bases. CDR3 length: 14 amino acids. In DNA form, the CDR3 reads TGCAGCGTTAAGGTCTGGGGGAACACCGGGGAGCTGTTTTTT. It codes for CSVKVWGNTGELFF.

The V and J genes are TRBV5-5 and TRBJ2-2, with 7 bases aligning to TRBD2. After removal of 2 bases from V and 2 bases from J, the junction contained 6 bases not matched to a gene. Per the germline V gene, CDR1 is SGHKS and CDR2 is YYEKEE (reference sequence). This CDR3 region has 16 residues. CDR3 region: CASSFRGGLNTGELFF. As DNA, the CDR3 is TGTGCCAGCAGCTTCCGGGGAGGGCTTAACACCGGGGAGCTGTTTTTT.